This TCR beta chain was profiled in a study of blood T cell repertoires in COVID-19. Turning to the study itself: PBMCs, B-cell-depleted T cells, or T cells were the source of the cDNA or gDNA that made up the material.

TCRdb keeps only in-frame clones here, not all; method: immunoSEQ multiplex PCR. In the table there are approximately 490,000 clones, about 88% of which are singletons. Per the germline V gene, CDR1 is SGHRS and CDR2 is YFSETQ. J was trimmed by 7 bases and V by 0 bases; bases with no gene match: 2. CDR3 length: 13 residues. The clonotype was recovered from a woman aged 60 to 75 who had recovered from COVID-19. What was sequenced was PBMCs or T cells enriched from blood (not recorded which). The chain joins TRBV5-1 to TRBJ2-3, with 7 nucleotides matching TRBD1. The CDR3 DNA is TGCGCCAGCAGCTTGGAGGGGGCCTATACGCAGTATTTT. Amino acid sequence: CASSLEGAYTQYF.